These 32 T cell receptor beta chains were sequenced from one sample in a study of cytomegalovirus exposure and HLA in healthy donors. PCR amplification relied on 60 Vbeta primers (plus 13 Jbeta primers). TCRdb keeps only in-frame clones here, not all; method: immunoSEQ multiplex PCR. Of about 130,000 clones listed, more than 70% are singletons. Sequenced: PBMCs. Receptors originate from a young man in good health and CMV-seronegative.

The chain joins TRBV6-1 to TRBJ2-7; D may be TRBD1 (5 bases). V gave up 1 base and J gave up 4 bases, with 14 bases separating them. The germline CDR1 and CDR2 sequences are MNHNS and SASEGT. The CDR3 length is 15 residues. CDR3: CASSEGTTKGYEQYF. The CDR3 DNA sequence: TGTGCCAGCAGTGAAGGGACAACGAAGGGATACGAGCAGTACTTC.

This clone has only a few counts. This sequence joins TRBV7-2 and TRBJ2-5, with 7 bases fitting TRBD2. V was pared by 2 bases and J by 5 bases, with 11 bases of the junction left unmatched. There are 16 residues in the CDR3. The germline CDR1 and CDR2 sequences are SGHTA and FQGNSA. CDR3 in amino acids: CASSLNPSGTGETQYF. The CDR3 DNA is TGTGCCAGCAGCTTAAACCCTAGCGGAACCGGTGAGACCCAGTACTTC.

The V and J genes are TRBV2 and TRBJ2-5; TRBD1 matches at 9 bases. V dropped 7 bases and J dropped 3; count of bases not matched to a gene: 6. This CDR3 is 14 amino acids long. Germline V CDR1 and CDR2: SNHLY, FYNNEI. The CDR3 protein is CASTGTGLKETQYF. CDR3 nucleotides: TGTGCCAGCACAGGGACAGGGCTTAAAGAGACCCAGTACTTC. Looking up the rest from reference TRBV2 and TRBJ2-5 gives the full variable domain: EPEVTQTPSHQVTQMGQEVILRCVPISNHLYFYWYRQILGQKVEFLVSFYNNEISEKSEIFDDQFSVERPDGSNFTLKIRSTKLEDSAMYFCASTGTGLKETQYFGPGTRLLVL.

The V gene is TRBV7-3, the J gene TRBJ2-1, with a tentative D call TRBD1 (7 bases). The CDR3 consists of 15 residues. Germline values: CDR1 SGHTA, CDR2 FQGTGA. Trimming stripped 5 bases from V and 6 bases from J, with 17 bases between. The CDR3 nucleotides read TGTGCCAGCAGCCGACAGGGTAATAGCGGCAATGAGCAGTTCTTC. Amino acids: CASSRQGNSGNEQFF.

The chain links TRBV10-3 to TRBJ2-7; the match to TRBD2 covers 7 bases. The V and J ends lost 6 bases and 1 base, in that order; junction bases with no gene match: 0. The CDR3 is made up of 12 amino acids. The germline CDR1 and CDR2 sequences are ENHRY and SYGVKD. CDR3 DNA sequence: TGTGCCATCAGGGGACTATCCTACGAGCAGTACTTC. Translating it yields CAIRGLSYEQYF.

The CDR3 nucleotides are TGTGCCAGCAGTATCACAGGGGGCTATGGCTACACCTTC. Translated: CASSITGGYGYTF. This chain joins TRBV6-5 and TRBJ1-2; 8 positions match TRBD1. The V gene end was trimmed by 5 bases and the J gene end by 4 bases; junction bases not matched to a gene: 3. Germline loops: CDR1 MNHEY, CDR2 SVGAGI. The CDR3 sequence is 13 residues long.

The V call is TRBV28, the J call TRBJ2-7; 9 bases match TRBD1. This CDR3 has 15 residues. The V and J ends lost 5 bases and 1 base, in that order; junction bases with no gene match: 6. Germline lookup yields CDR1 MDHEN and CDR2 SYDVKM. The CDR3 DNA is TGTGCCAGCAGTGCCGGGACAGGGTATTCCTACGAGCAGTACTTC. Translated, it gives CASSAGTGYSYEQYF.

The V and J genes are TRBV11-2 and TRBJ2-3; 14 bases map to TRBD2. The trim removed 8 bases at V and 12 bases at J, leaving 10 bases unmatched. The CDR3 runs to 14 residues. Germline V gene data show CDR1 as SGHAT and CDR2 as FQNNGV. In nucleotides, the CDR3 is TGTGCCAGCGTTCCCGGGACTAGCGGGAGCCAACAGTATTTT. Translated: CASVPGTSGSQQYF.

V is TRBV12-5 and J is TRBJ2-1; D not certain. The ends were cut back, 5 bases at V and 4 bases at J, with 21 bases in the middle. CDR1 is LGHNT and CDR2 is FRNRAP in the germline V gene. This CDR3 has 17 amino acids. The CDR3, as DNA: TGTGCTAGTGGTCCAAACAACGATTTTTCACCGTACAATGAGCAGTTCTTC. Amino acid sequence: CASGPNNDFSPYNEQFF.

This clone has more than one count but fewer than ten. Written as DNA, the CDR3 is TGTGCCAGCTCACTGTCTGGCGGGAGGTCTTACGAGCAGTACTTC. Its translation: CASSLSGGRSYEQYF. The genes are TRBV18 and TRBJ2-7; 8 positions agree with TRBD2. Germline V gene data show CDR1 as KGHSH and CDR2 as LQKENI. The V gene end was trimmed by 4 bases and the J gene end by 4 bases; junction bases not matched to a gene: 9. CDR3 length: 15 residues.

V usage is TRBV1 and J usage is TRBJ2-3; no check of the table's D call, TRBD2, against the DNA was made. TRBV1 is annotated as a pseudogene. The length of the CDR3 is 14 residues. CDR3 in amino acids: CTRAGTSKPDTQYF. The CDR3 DNA reads TGCACCCGCGCAGGGACTAGCAAGCCAGATACGCAGTATTTT.

This chain links TRBV27 with TRBJ1-1, with D possibly being TRBD1 (5 bases). This CDR3 has 13 amino acids. Germline CDR1 MNHEY, CDR2 SMNVEV (reference sequence). With 3 bases removed from V and 1 base from J, the gap between germline ends came to 6 bases. CDR3 loop: CASSFGQNTEAFF. The CDR3 DNA follows: TGTGCCAGCAGTTTCGGACAGAACACTGAAGCTTTCTTT.

This sequence joins TRBV2 and TRBJ2-2; TRBD1 matches at 12 bases. The CDR3 totals 14 residues. Trimming removed 8 bases from V and 7 bases from J; junction bases left unmatched: 5. Germline CDR1 and CDR2: SNHLY and FYNNEI. The chain's CDR3 is CASGGTGGSGELFF. The CDR3 DNA follows: TGTGCCAGCGGGGGGACAGGGGGCAGCGGGGAGCTGTTTTTT.

This clone occurred a few times. The rearrangement joins TRBV2 to TRBJ1-2; D possibly corresponds to TRBD1 (6 bases). The CDR3 has 15 residues. Trimming took off 6 bases at V and 2 bases at J, with 16 bases between the two ends. Germline loops: CDR1 SNHLY, CDR2 FYNNEI. This chain's CDR3 is CASREWSGGNYGYTF. CDR3 coding DNA: TGTGCCAGCAGGGAATGGTCGGGGGGCAACTATGGCTACACCTTC.

V and J are TRBV28 and TRBJ1-1; no clear D gene. Trimming removed 1 base from V and 2 bases from J, with 5 bases in between. This CDR3 comprises 13 residues. The germline gives CDR1 MDHEN, CDR2 SYDVKM. The CDR3 bases are TGTGCCAGCAGTTTATTCAGTAACACTGAAGCTTTCTTT. It yields the protein CASSLFSNTEAFF. The whole variable domain, filled in from reference TRBV28 and TRBJ1-1, reads DVKVTQSSRYLVKRTGEKVFLECVQDMDHENMFWYRQDPGLGLRLIYFSYDVKMKEKGDIPEGYSVSREKKERFSLILESASTNQTSMYLCASSLFSNTEAFFGQGTRLTVV.

The chain joins TRBV5-1 to TRBJ1-2; TRBD1 is a possible D gene (6 bases). V was shortened by 0 bases and J by 4 bases, with 10 bases between the two germline ends. The germline CDR1 and CDR2 sequences are SGHRS and YFSETQ. CDR3 length: 14 amino acids. CDR3: CASSLGGTSYGYTF. For the CDR3, the DNA is TGCGCCAGCAGCTTGGGAGGGACAAGCTATGGCTACACCTTC. Together with reference TRBV5-1 and TRBJ1-2, the CDR3 gives the full variable domain: KAGVTQTPRYLIKTRGQQVTLSCSPISGHRSVSWYQQTPGQGLQFLFEYFSETQRNKGNFPGRFSGRQFSNSRSEMNVSTLELGDSALYLCASSLGGTSYGYTFGSGTRLTVV.

The chain has TRBV30 and TRBJ1-3; D gene unclear. Trimming stripped 2 bases from V and 2 bases from J, with 7 bases between. The CDR3 is made up of 13 amino acids. Germline CDR1 reads GTSNPN; CDR2 reads SVGIG (reference sequence). The CDR3 loop reads CAWSRGTGNTIYF. The CDR3 DNA follows: TGTGCCTGGAGTCGCGGAACTGGAAACACCATATATTTT.

Only a few counts were recorded for this clone. This chain connects TRBV4-2 to TRBJ2-5, with TRBD2 identical over 12 bases. The CDR3 covers 16 residues. CDR1 and CDR2 (germline): LGHNA, YNFKEQ. Trimming at V came to 1 base and at J to 5 bases, leaving 5 bases not matched to a gene. CDR3 sequence (DNA): TGTGCCAGCAGCCAAGGACTAGCGGGAGAAGGGGAGACCCAGTACTTC. Translating it yields CASSQGLAGEGETQYF.

The genes are TRBV10-1 and TRBJ2-7; 13 bases are shared with TRBD2. V lost 9 bases to trimming and J lost 2 bases; unmatched junction nucleotides: 13. The CDR3 spans 17 residues. Germline CDR1 is WNHNN and CDR2 is SYGVQD (reference sequence). The DNA for the CDR3 is TGCGCCAGGAGGGCCGGGACTAGCGGGAAGGGCGCCTACGAGCAGTACTTC. It translates to CARRAGTSGKGAYEQYF.

This clone was seen more than once but under ten times. This chain joins TRBV7-3 and TRBJ2-3; D possibly corresponds to TRBD2 (6 bases). Germline V lookup: CDR1 SGHTA, CDR2 FQGTGA. Trimming shortened V by 3 bases and J by 2 bases, and 12 bases separated the two germline ends. The CDR3 length is 15 residues. CDR3 region: CASSFEAGNTDTQYF. In nucleotides, the CDR3 is TGTGCCAGCAGCTTCGAAGCGGGTAACACAGATACGCAGTATTTT.

The gene calls are TRBV5-1 and TRBJ1-2; D is undetermined. This CDR3 region has 14 residues. The ends were cut back, 1 base at V and 4 bases at J, with 11 bases in the middle. CDR1 is SGHRS, CDR2 YFSETQ, per germline. This CDR3 is CASSLPTPSYGYTF. CDR3 nucleotides: TGCGCCAGCAGCTTGCCGACACCCTCCTATGGCTACACCTTC.

The chain links TRBV5-1 to TRBJ1-4; possibly TRBD1 for D (6 bases). Between the trimmed V and J ends, which lost 8 bases and 0 bases, there was a span of 11 bases. CDR1 is SGHRS and CDR2 is YFSETQ in the germline V gene. The CDR3 spans 14 residues. CDR3 residues: CASAEGATNEKLFF. The CDR3, as DNA: TGCGCCAGTGCAGAGGGGGCAACTAATGAAAAACTGTTTTTT.

The V call is TRBV7-3, the J call TRBJ1-1, with 7 nucleotides matching TRBD1. From germline, CDR1 is SGHTA and CDR2 FQGTGA. J was trimmed by 5 bases and V by 7 bases; bases with no gene match: 7. This CDR3 region has 13 residues. In DNA form, the CDR3 reads TGTGCCAGCAAAGAGGGGGCGCGGACTGAAGCTTTCTTT. Residues: CASKEGARTEAFF. Full variable domain (outside the CDR3, taken from reference TRBV7-3 and TRBJ1-1): GAGVSQTPSNKVTEKGKYVELRCDPISGHTALYWYRQSLGQGPEFLIYFQGTGAADDSGLPNDRFFAVRPEGSVSTLKIQRTERGDSAVYLCASKEGARTEAFFGQGTRLTVV.

This chain links TRBV23-1 with TRBJ1-1; D remains unclear. TRBV23-1 is filed as an ORF, its function uncertain. The CDR3 runs 18 residues. The V and J ends lost 6 bases and 0 bases respectively, with 23 bases between them. This CDR3 is CASSDSSPLDIMNTEAFF. The DNA of the CDR3 is TGCGCCAGCAGCGATTCTAGCCCCCTTGACATTATGAACACTGAAGCTTTCTTT.

The chain carries TRBV27 and TRBJ1-1, with D maybe TRBD1 (5 bases). The V gene lost 1 base and the J gene lost 2 bases, with 8 bases spanning the gap. Germline CDR1 reads MNHEY; CDR2 reads SMNVEV (reference sequence). The CDR3 is 14 amino acids. The CDR3 DNA follows: TGTGCCAGCAGTTTATACCAGGGAAACACTGAAGCTTTCTTT. It is translated as CASSLYQGNTEAFF.

This clone was counted between two and nine times. The rearrangement links TRBV2 to TRBJ2-2; no reliable D call. V lost 8 bases and J lost 0, with 7 bases in between. The CDR3 extends over 13 amino acids. The germline V gene has CDR1 SNHLY and CDR2 FYNNEI. As DNA, the CDR3 is TGTGCCAGCTTACAGCCGAACACCGGGGAGCTGTTTTTT. This sequence encodes CASLQPNTGELFF.

The rearrangement uses TRBV5-6 and TRBJ1-4; 7 bases align to TRBD1. J gave up 4 bases and V 4 bases, and 1 base lay outside the gene matches. The germline V gene encodes CDR1 SGHDT and CDR2 YYEEEE. This CDR3 is built from 13 residues. CDR3 coding DNA: TGTGCCAGCAGCGGGACAGTTAATGAAAAACTGTTTTTT. It is translated as CASSGTVNEKLFF.

The chain carries TRBV2 and TRBJ2-5, with D perhaps TRBD2 (6 bases). The CDR3 length is 12 residues. V dropped 7 bases and J dropped 2 bases, with 8 bases sitting between them. Germline values: CDR1 SNHLY, CDR2 FYNNEI. The CDR3 DNA follows: TGTGCCAGCACGGGACTGCAAGAGACCCAGTACTTC. As protein: CASTGLQETQYF.

This clone turned up a few times. In nucleotides, the CDR3 is TGTGCCAGCAAATTCAAGGGGAGGTCTTCCTACAATGAGCAGTTCTTC. Its translation is CASKFKGRSSYNEQFF. The chain employs TRBV9 and TRBJ2-1; tentative D call: TRBD2 (6 bases). V was pared by 6 bases and J by 1 base, with 17 bases between. Germline CDR1 SGDLS, CDR2 YYNGEE. The CDR3 is 16 amino acids.

Concerning this clone itself: The junction departs from the called germline gene at one end, perhaps through a read error. The rearrangement uses TRBV6-1 and TRBJ1-2; D is perhaps TRBD1 (6 bases). Per the germline V gene, CDR1 is MNHNS and CDR2 is SASEGT. The CDR3 spans 15 residues. In nucleotides, the CDR3 is TGTGCCAGCATTGAAGGGTCAGGGGCCAACTATGGCTACACCTTC. Its translation is CASIEGSGANYGYTF.

The chain employs TRBV2 and TRBJ2-1; D call uncertain. V was cut by 3 bases and J by 6 bases, with 12 bases left in between. This CDR3 is built from 14 residues. The V gene's germline CDR1 is SNHLY and CDR2 FYNNEI. Here the CDR3 reads CASSESFYPNEQFF. As DNA, the CDR3 is TGTGCCAGCAGTGAGAGTTTTTACCCCAATGAGCAGTTCTTC.

The chain couples TRBV6-6 to TRBJ2-6; TRBD2 might be the D (6 bases). Per germline, CDR1 MNHNY and CDR2 SVGAGI (reference sequence). The CDR3 runs 15 residues. Deletions cut 2 bases from V and 6 bases from J, with 11 bases between. CDR3 coding DNA: TGTGCCAGCAGTTACCCACCGGGAGCGGCCAACGTCCTGACTTTC. It is translated as CASSYPPGAANVLTF.